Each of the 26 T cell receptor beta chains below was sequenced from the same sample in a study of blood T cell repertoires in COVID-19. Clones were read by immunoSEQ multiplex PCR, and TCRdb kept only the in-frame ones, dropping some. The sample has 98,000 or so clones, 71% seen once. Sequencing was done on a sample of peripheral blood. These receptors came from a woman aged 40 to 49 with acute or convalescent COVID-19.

CDR3 region: CATSEGANTGELFF. For the CDR3, the DNA is TGTGCCACCAGTGAAGGGGCGAACACCGGGGAGCTGTTTTTT. The J gene is TRBJ2-2, the V gene TRBV24-1; TRBD1 might be the D (5 bases). Looked up from germline, CDR1 is KGHDR and CDR2 is SFDVKD. The V end lost 4 bases, the J end lost 0 bases, and 5 bases lay between the germline ends. The CDR3 covers 14 residues.

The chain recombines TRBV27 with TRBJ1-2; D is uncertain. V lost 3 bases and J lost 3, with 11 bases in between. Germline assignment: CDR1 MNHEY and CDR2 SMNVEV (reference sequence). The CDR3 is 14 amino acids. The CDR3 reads CASSFGEGYYGYTF. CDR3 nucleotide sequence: TGTGCCAGCAGTTTCGGGGAGGGTTACTATGGCTACACCTTC.

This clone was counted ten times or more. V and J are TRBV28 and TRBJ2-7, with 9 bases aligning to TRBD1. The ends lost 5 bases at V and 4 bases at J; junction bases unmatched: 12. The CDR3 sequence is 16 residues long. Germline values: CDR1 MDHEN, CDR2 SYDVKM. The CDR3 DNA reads TGTGCCAGCAGTACTAGAACAGGGGGCGAGGCATACGAGCAGTACTTC. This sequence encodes CASSTRTGGEAYEQYF.

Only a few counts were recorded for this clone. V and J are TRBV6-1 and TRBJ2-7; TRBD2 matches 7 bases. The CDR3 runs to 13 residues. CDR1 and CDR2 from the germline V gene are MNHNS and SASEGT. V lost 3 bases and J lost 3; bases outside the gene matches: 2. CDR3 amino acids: CASSEGGNYEQYF. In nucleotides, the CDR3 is TGTGCCAGCAGTGAGGGGGGGAACTACGAGCAGTACTTC.

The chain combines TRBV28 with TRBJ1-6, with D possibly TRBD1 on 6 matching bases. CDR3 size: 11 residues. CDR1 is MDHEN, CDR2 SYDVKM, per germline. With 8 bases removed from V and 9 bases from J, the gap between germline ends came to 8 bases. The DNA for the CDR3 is TGTGCCAGCTCAGGGGTTTCACCCCTCCACTTT. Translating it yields CASSGVSPLHF. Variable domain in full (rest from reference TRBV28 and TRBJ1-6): DVKVTQSSRYLVKRTGEKVFLECVQDMDHENMFWYRQDPGLGLRLIYFSYDVKMKEKGDIPEGYSVSREKKERFSLILESASTNQTSMYLCASSGVSPLHFGNGTRLTVT.

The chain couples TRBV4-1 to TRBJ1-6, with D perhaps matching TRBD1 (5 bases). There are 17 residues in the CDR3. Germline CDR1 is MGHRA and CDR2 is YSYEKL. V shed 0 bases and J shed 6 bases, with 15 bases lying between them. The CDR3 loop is CASSQDRPGLSNSPLHF. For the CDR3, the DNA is TGCGCCAGCAGCCAAGATAGGCCAGGGCTAAGTAATTCACCCCTCCACTTT.

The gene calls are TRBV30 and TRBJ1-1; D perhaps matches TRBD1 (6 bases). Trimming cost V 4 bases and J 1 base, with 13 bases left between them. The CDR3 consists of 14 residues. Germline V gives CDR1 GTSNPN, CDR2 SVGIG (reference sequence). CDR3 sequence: CAWNLGQANTEAFF. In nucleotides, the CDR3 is TGTGCCTGGAACCTGGGACAAGCGAACACTGAAGCTTTCTTT.

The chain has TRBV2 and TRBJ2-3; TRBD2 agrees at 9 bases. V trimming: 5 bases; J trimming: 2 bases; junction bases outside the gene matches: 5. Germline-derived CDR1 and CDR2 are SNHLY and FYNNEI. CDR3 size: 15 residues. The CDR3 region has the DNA TGTGCCAGCAGTCGGCTAGCGGGGACCACAGATACGCAGTATTTT. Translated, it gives CASSRLAGTTDTQYF.

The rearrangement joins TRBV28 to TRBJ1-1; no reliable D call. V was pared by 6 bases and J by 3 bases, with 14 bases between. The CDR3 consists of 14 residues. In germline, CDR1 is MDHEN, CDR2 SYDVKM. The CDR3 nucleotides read TGTGCCAGCAGAGCCCACGAAGCGTACACTGAAGCTTTCTTT. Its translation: CASRAHEAYTEAFF.

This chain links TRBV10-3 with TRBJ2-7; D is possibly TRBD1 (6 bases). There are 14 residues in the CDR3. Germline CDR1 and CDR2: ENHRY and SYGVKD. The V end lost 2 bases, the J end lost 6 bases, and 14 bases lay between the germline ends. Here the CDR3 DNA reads TGTGCCATCAGTGAGAGCGTGGGGGACACCGAGCAGTACTTC. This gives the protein CAISESVGDTEQYF.

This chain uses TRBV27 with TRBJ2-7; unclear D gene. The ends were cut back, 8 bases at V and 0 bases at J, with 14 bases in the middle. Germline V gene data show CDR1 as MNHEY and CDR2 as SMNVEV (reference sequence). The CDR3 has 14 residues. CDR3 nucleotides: TGTGCCAGCCGCCCAACCGAGCTCTCCTACGAGCAGTACTTC. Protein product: CASRPTELSYEQYF.

For the CDR3, the DNA is TGCGCCAGCAGCCCGGGGGGGGACACCGGGGAGCTGTTTTTT. Protein product: CASSPGGDTGELFF. V gene TRBV5-1 combines with J gene TRBJ2-2; 8 bases are shared with TRBD2. V gave up 4 bases and J gave up 3 bases; unmatched junction bases: 2. Germline lookup yields CDR1 SGHRS and CDR2 YFSETQ. This CDR3 spans 14 amino acids.

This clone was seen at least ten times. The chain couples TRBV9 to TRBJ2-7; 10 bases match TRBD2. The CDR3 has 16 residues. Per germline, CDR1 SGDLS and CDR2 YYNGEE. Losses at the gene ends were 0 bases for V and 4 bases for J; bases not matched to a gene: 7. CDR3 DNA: TGTGCCAGCAGCGTAGGGAGCGGGGGGGCAGATTACGAGCAGTACTTC. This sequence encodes CASSVGSGGADYEQYF.

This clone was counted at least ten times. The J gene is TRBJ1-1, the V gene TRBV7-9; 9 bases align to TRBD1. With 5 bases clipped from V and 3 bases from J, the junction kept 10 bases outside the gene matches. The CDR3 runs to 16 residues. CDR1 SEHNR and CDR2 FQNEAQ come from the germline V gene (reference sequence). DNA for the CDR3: TGTGCCAGCAGCCGCGGGACAGGGTTTCGGGACACTGAAGCTTTCTTT. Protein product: CASSRGTGFRDTEAFF.

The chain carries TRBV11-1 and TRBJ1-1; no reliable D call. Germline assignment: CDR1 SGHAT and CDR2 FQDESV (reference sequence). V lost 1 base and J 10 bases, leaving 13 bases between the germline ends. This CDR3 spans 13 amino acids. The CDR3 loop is CASSLGGKLGAFF. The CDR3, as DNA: TGTGCCAGCAGCTTAGGAGGGAAACTGGGAGCTTTCTTT. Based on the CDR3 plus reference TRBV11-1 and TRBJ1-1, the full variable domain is EAEVAQSPRYKITEKSQAVAFWCDPISGHATLYWYRQILGQGPELLVQFQDESVVDDSQLPKDRFSAERLKGVDSTLKIQPAELGDSAMYLCASSLGGKLGAFFGQGTRLTVV.

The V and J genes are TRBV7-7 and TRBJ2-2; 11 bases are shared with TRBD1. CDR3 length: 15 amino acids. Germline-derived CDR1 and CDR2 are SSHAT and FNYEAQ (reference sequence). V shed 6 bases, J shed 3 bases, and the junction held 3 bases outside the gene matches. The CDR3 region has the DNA TGTGCCAGCAGGTCGGGACAGGGGGACACCGGGGAGCTGTTTTTT. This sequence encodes CASRSGQGDTGELFF.

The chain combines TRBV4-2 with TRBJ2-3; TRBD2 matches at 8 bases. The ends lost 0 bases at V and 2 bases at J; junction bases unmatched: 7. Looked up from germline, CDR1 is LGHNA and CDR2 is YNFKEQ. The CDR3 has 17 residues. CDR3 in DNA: TGTGCCAGCAGCCAAGAGGCGGGGGGCTACTACACAGATACGCAGTATTTT. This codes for CASSQEAGGYYTDTQYF.

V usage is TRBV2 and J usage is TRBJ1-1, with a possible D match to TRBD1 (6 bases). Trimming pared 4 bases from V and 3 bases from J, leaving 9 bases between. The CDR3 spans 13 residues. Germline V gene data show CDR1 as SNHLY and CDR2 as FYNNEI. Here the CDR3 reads CASSAEGDTEAFF. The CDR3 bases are TGTGCCAGCAGTGCCGAGGGGGACACTGAAGCTTTCTTT.

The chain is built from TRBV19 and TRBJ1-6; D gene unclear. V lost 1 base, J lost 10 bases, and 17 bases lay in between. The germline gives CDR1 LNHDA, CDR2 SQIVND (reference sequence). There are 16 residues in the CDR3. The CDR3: CASSIAFSGFGSPLHF. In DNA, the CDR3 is TGTGCCAGTAGTATAGCGTTTTCGGGTTTTGGGTCACCCCTCCACTTT.

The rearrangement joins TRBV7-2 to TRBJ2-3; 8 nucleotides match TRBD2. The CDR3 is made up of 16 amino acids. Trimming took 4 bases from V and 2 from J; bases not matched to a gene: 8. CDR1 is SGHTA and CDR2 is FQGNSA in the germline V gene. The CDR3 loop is CASSSQAGALTDTQYF. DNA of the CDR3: TGTGCCAGCAGCTCCCAAGCGGGGGCCCTCACAGATACGCAGTATTTT.

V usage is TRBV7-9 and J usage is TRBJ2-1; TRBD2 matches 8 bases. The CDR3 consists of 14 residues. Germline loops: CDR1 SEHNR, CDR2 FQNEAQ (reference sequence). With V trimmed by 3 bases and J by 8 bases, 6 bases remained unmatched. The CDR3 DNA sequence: TGTGCCAGCAGCTTTGGACTAGCCGTCGATGAGCAGTTCTTC. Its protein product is CASSFGLAVDEQFF. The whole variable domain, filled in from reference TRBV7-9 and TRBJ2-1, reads DTGVSQNPRHKITKRGQNVTFRCDPISEHNRLYWYRQTLGQGPEFLTYFQNEAQLEKSRLLSDRFSAERPKGSFSTLEIQRTEQGDSAMYLCASSFGLAVDEQFFGPGTRLTVL.

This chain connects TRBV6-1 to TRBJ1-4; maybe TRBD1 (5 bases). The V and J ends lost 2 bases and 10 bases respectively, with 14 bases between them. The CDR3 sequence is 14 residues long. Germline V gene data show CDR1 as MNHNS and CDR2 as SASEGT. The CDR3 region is CASSEMAGSGKLFF. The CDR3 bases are TGTGCCAGCAGTGAAATGGCAGGGTCGGGAAAACTGTTTTTT.

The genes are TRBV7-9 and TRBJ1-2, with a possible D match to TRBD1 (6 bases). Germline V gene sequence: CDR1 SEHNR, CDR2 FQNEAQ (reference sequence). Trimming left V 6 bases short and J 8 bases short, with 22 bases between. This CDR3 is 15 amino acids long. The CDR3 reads CASSFDDSGVYGYTF. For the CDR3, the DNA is TGTGCCAGCAGTTTCGACGATTCAGGGGTGTACGGCTACACCTTC.

Here the CDR3 reads CASSLVVRESFSYNEQFF. DNA for the CDR3: TGTGCCAGCAGCTTAGTGGTGCGGGAAAGTTTCTCCTACAATGAGCAGTTCTTC. V usage is TRBV7-6 and J usage is TRBJ2-1, with a weak D call TRBD2 (6 bases). Germline values: CDR1 SGHVS, CDR2 FNYEAQ. The CDR3 spans 18 residues. V was pared by 1 base and J by 0 bases, with 16 bases between.

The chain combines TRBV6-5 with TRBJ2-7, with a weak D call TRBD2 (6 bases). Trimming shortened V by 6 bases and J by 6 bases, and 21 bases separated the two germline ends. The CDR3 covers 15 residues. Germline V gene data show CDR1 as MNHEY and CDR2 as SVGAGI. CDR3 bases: TGTGCCAGCAGCCGCACCAGACCTAGCGCGGGCGAGCAGTACTTC. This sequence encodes CASSRTRPSAGEQYF.

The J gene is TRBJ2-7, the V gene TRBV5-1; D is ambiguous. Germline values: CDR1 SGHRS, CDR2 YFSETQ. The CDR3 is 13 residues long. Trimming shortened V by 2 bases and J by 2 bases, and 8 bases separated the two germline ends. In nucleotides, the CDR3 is TGCGCCAGCAGCTTTGACACCGCCTACGAGCAGTACTTC. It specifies CASSFDTAYEQYF.